The rows below give T cell receptor beta chains drawn from one sample of a study of blood T cells in healthy people across ages. One entry per CDR3 protein results from TCRdb running MiXCR on the 5' RACE reads. The table lists about 1.4 million distinct CDR3 sequences, roughly 64% of them singletons. Source material: blood. These receptors were obtained from a man aged 18 to 29 in good health. The CDR3 runs from the conserved cysteine through the conserved F or W. The order of the fields is D gene, CDR3 length, J gene, clone size, V gene, CDR3 protein, CDR3 DNA. The D gene is left open where the match is weak. Not every row has a clone size; where given, it reads once, few, many or a size class.

TRBD1,15,TRBJ2-1,-,TRBV19,CASTEDRTSYNEQFF,TGTGCCAGTACGGAGGACAGGACCTCCTACAATGAGCAGTTCTTC
-,15,TRBJ1-2,-,TRBV28,CASSRRTPSNYGYTF,TGTGCCAGCAGTCGACGGACACCCTCTAACTATGGCTACACCTTC
-,16,TRBJ1-1,-,TRBV7-9,CASSLVGLGETTEAFF,TGTGCCAGCAGCTTAGTTGGGCTCGGGGAAACCACTGAAGCTTTCTTT
-,14,TRBJ2-2,-,TRBV5-1,CASSLVLGAGELFF,TGCGCCAGCAGCTTGGTGTTGGGAGCCGGGGAGCTGTTTTTT
-,16,TRBJ2-1,-,TRBV4-1,CASSQDPALVNNEQFF,TGCGCCAGCAGCCAAGACCCAGCGCTAGTAAACAATGAGCAGTTCTTC
TRBD1,14,TRBJ1-2,-,TRBV20-1,CSAREGDRVGGYTF,TGCAGTGCTAGAGAGGGGGACAGGGTAGGGGGCTACACCTTC
-,13,TRBJ1-2,-,TRBV21-1,CASSKPRASGYTF,TGTGCCAGCAGCAAACCCCGGGCCAGTGGCTACACCTTC
TRBD1,14,TRBJ1-2,-,TRBV10-3,CAISGLGQGAGYTF,TGTGCCATCAGTGGACTCGGACAGGGGGCTGGCTACACCTTC
-,15,TRBJ2-3,-,TRBV3-1,CASSQDTPIRHTQYF,TGTGCCAGCAGCCAAGATACCCCTATTCGCCATACGCAGTATTTT
TRBD1,14,TRBJ2-3,few,TRBV7-6,CASSLVGQADTQYF,TGTGCCAGCAGCTTAGTGGGACAGGCGGATACGCAGTATTTT
TRBD2,14,TRBJ2-5,-,TRBV7-9,CATDAGGSQETQYF,TGTGCCACCGACGCGGGGGGGTCCCAAGAGACCCAGTACTTC
-,15,TRBJ1-1,once,TRBV5-1,CASSYADARNTEAFF,TGCGCCAGCAGTTATGCGGACGCGCGGAACACTGAAGCTTTCTTT
-,15,TRBJ2-4,-,TRBV19,CASSSLADSKNIQYF,TGTGCCAGTAGTAGCCTAGCTGATTCCAAAAACATTCAGTACTTC
-,14,TRBJ1-4,once,TRBV5-1,CASSSSGGGEKLFF,TGCGCCAGCAGCTCCTCTGGGGGCGGTGAAAAACTGTTTTTT
TRBD2,16,TRBJ2-7,-,TRBV20-1,CSAGGSSGASSYEQYF,TGCAGTGCGGGGGGGAGTAGCGGGGCGAGCTCCTACGAGCAGTACTTC
-,14,TRBJ2-5,-,TRBV4-1,CASSRAQGYETQYF,TGCGCCAGCAGCCGCGCACAGGGTTATGAGACCCAGTACTTC
TRBD1,15,TRBJ1-2,few,TRBV4-3,CASSQATQGAGGYTF,TGCGCCAGCAGCCAAGCAACTCAGGGGGCTGGAGGCTACACCTTC
-,13,TRBJ2-2,-,TRBV29-1,CSAGGFYTGELFF,TGCAGCGCTGGGGGGTTTTACACCGGGGAGCTGTTTTTT
TRBD2,16,TRBJ2-5,-,TRBV11-2,CASSPWAAGWLETQYF,TGTGCCAGCAGCCCCTGGGCAGCGGGATGGCTAGAGACCCAGTACTTC
-,18,TRBJ1-5,-,TRBV21-1,CASSKVTGRRYSNQPQHF,TGTGCCAGCAGCAAAGTTACAGGGCGCCGATATAGCAATCAGCCCCAGCATTTT
TRBD1,15,TRBJ2-3,few,TRBV6-2/TRBV6-3,CASSFRTGESDTQYF,TGTGCCAGCAGTTTCCGGACAGGGGAGTCGGATACGCAGTATTTT
-,15,TRBJ2-1,-,TRBV7-9,CASSPREIMDNEQFF,TGTGCCAGCAGCCCCAGGGAGATAATGGACAATGAGCAGTTCTTC
-,16,TRBJ1-5,once,TRBV2,CASSVRSDYSNQPQHF,TGTGCCAGCAGTGTTAGGTCGGATTATAGCAATCAGCCCCAGCATTTT
TRBD1,17,TRBJ2-7,-,TRBV20-1,CSARVPPAGTVVYEQYF,TGCAGTGCTAGAGTTCCCCCAGCCGGGACAGTCGTTTACGAGCAGTACTTC
TRBD1,17,TRBJ1-2,-,TRBV10-3,CAIRATSGTGYTYGYTF,TGTGCCATCAGAGCTACGAGCGGGACAGGGTATACCTATGGCTACACCTTC
TRBD2,15,TRBJ2-1,-,TRBV3-1,CASSQAGLAGGEQFF,TGTGCCAGCAGCCAAGCGGGACTAGCGGGGGGTGAGCAGTTCTTC
TRBD2,16,TRBJ2-1,-,TRBV2,CASSDQLAGPYNEQFF,TGTGCCAGCAGTGACCAACTAGCGGGACCCTACAATGAGCAGTTCTTC
TRBD1,12,TRBJ1-5,-,TRBV20-1,CSADSGGQPQHF,TGCAGTGCCGACTCAGGGGGGCAGCCCCAGCATTTT
-,13,TRBJ2-5,-,TRBV5-1,CASSLAQGGTQYF,TGCGCCAGCAGCTTGGCCCAGGGGGGAACCCAGTACTTC
-,14,TRBJ2-3,-,TRBV12-3/TRBV12-4,CASSLSLRGDTQYF,TGTGCCAGCAGTTTAAGTTTACGGGGGGATACGCAGTATTTT
-,12,TRBJ2-7,-,TRBV29-1,CSVYKDSYEQYF,TGCAGCGTTTATAAGGACAGCTACGAGCAGTACTTC
-,18,TRBJ2-1,-,TRBV24-1,CATSAVLWTPTDHNEQFF,TGTGCCACCAGTGCCGTCCTGTGGACCCCTACCGACCACAATGAGCAGTTCTTC
-,17,TRBJ2-6,-,TRBV13,CASSLRSGGWGANVLTF,TGTGCCAGCAGCTTACGGTCTGGCGGATGGGGGGCCAACGTCCTGACTTTC
-,14,TRBJ2-7,-,TRBV20-1,CSAPTYGGTYEQYF,TGCAGTGCTCCTACATACGGGGGTACCTACGAGCAGTACTTC
-,15,TRBJ2-7,few,TRBV10-3,CAISESAGQIYEQYF,TGTGCCATCAGTGAGTCCGCGGGACAGATCTACGAGCAGTACTTC
-,14,TRBJ1-2,-,TRBV9,CASSIRTGRGSHTF,TGTGCCAGCAGCATAAGGACCGGACGGGGTAGCCACACCTTC
-,10,TRBJ2-5,-,TRBV27,CASSSVEQYF,TGTGCCAGCAGTTCCGTGGAGCAGTACTTC
-,13,TRBJ2-7,-,TRBV20-1,CSAWGDLAYEQYF,TGCAGTGCTTGGGGGGACTTGGCCTACGAGCAGTACTTC
-,13,TRBJ2-5,few,TRBV29-1,CSVGLEGWETQYF,TGCAGCGTTGGCCTAGAAGGGTGGGAGACCCAGTACTTC
-,17,TRBJ2-5,few,TRBV7-6,CASSLYLRTHLQETQYF,TGTGCCAGCAGCCTATACTTGCGGACACATCTCCAAGAGACCCAGTACTTC
-,13,TRBJ1-3,-,TRBV27,CASKPGFGNTVYF,TGTGCCAGCAAACCGGGATTTGGAAACACCGTATATTTT
TRBD1,15,TRBJ1-2,-,TRBV29-1,CSVRANRDSRYGYTF,TGCAGCGTCCGCGCCAACAGGGACAGCCGATATGGCTACACCTTC
TRBD2,16,TRBJ2-7,-,TRBV6-6,CASSDPSGRPPYEQYF,TGTGCCAGCAGTGACCCTAGCGGGAGGCCCCCCTACGAGCAGTACTTC